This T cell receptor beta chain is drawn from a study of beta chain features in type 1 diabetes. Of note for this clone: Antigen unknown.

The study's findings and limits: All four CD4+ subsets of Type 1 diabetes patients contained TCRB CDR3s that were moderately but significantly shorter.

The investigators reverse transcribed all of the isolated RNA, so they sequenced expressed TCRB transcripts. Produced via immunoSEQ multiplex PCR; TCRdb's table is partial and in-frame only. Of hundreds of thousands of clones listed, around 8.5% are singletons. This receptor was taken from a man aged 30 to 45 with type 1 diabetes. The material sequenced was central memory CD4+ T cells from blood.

DNA of the CDR3: TGTGCCAGCAGCTTTCGGACAGGGTCCAATTCACCCCTCCACTTT. This translates into CASSFRTGSNSPLHF. V gene TRBV7-9 combines with J gene TRBJ1-6; 8 bases are a match to TRBD1. Germline CDR1 SEHNR, CDR2 FQNEAQ (reference sequence). V was clipped by 3 bases and J by 7 bases; unmatched bases: 5. This CDR3 contains 15 residues.